The clone carrying this TCR beta chain has a handful of counts. Its cognate antigen is unknown. This CDR3 is 16 amino acids long. Unmatched junction bases numbered 10, after V lost 3 bases and J lost 2 bases. Germline CDR1 SGDLS, CDR2 YYNGEE. Assay used: immunoSEQ multiplex PCR; TCRdb lists only in-frame clones, some missing. The sample lists approximately 53,000 clones; 60% to 80% were seen once. This specimen belongs to a study of memory CD4+ T cells and cytomegalovirus serostatus. For the study at large: This sample comes from healthy Belgian adults, about 10 CMV seropositive, approximately 25 seronegative. Study-level findings and limits: The CMV-associated TCR signature appears largely within the CD4+ memory repertoire. CD4+ memory repertoires contained about 40% of the 164 reported CMV TCRbeta sequences.

The sort gate was single viable CD3+CD4+CD8-CD45RO+ cells for memory CD4+ T cells. Positive selection with CD4 microbeads enriched total CD4+ T cells. The TCR originated in an adult in good health and CMV-seronegative. The V and J genes are TRBV9 and TRBJ1-1; 7 nucleotides line up with TRBD1. Sequencing was done on a sample of memory CD4+ T cells from blood. CDR3 nucleotides: TGTGCCAGCAGCGGAACCGGGACAGCGATCAACACTGAAGCTTTCTTT. This translates into CASSGTGTAINTEAFF.